Listed below are T cell receptor beta chains from one sample, sequenced in a study of blood T cell repertoires in COVID-19. Assay: immunoSEQ multiplex PCR; the TCRdb copy retains only in-frame clones and omits some. The sample contains 90,000 to 120,000 clones, roughly 90% of which appear only once. What was sequenced was peripheral blood. These receptor sequences come from an older woman with acute or convalescent COVID-19. CDR3s include the opening cysteine and the closing phenylalanine or tryptophan. D genes are given only for firm matches. Some rows mark clone size as missing; the rest say once, few, many or name a class of expanded clone.

TRBJ1-4 | . | . | TRBV2 | CASSELGGGPGKLFF | TGTGCCAGCAGTGAATTAGGGGGGGGACCGGGAAAACTGTTTTTT
TRBJ2-7 | . | . | TRBV28 | CASSPTRTGSYEQYF | TGTGCCAGCAGCCCCACCCGCACCGGCTCCTACGAGCAGTACTTC
TRBJ1-1 | . | . | TRBV18 | CASSPPQDEAFF | TGTGCCAGCTCACCGCCACAGGACGAAGCTTTCTTT
TRBJ1-1 | TRBD1 | . | TRBV7-2 | CASSFWTGGNTEAFF | TGTGCCAGCAGCTTCTGGACAGGGGGTAACACTGAAGCTTTCTTT
TRBJ2-1 | TRBD2 | . | TRBV2 | CASSGLAGAVEQFF | TGTGCCAGCTCAGGACTAGCTGGCGCCGTTGAGCAGTTCTTC
TRBJ1-4 | TRBD1 | . | TRBV28 | CASSSRQGISEKLFF | TGTGCCAGCAGTAGCAGACAGGGAATAAGTGAAAAACTGTTTTTT
TRBJ1-4 | TRBD1 | . | TRBV6-5 | CASSRGGQANEKLFF | TGTGCCAGCAGCCGCGGCGGACAGGCTAATGAAAAACTGTTTTTT
TRBJ2-1 | TRBD1 | . | TRBV5-1 | CASSLDYRGSSYNEQFF | TGCGCCAGCAGCTTGGACTACAGGGGCAGCTCCTACAATGAGCAGTTCTTC
TRBJ1-6 | TRBD1 | once | TRBV2 | CASRTTGGNSPLHF | TGTGCCAGCAGGACGACAGGGGGAAATTCACCCCTCCACTTT
TRBJ1-1 | . | . | TRBV11-3 | CASKGVMNTEAFF | TGTGCCAGCAAGGGAGTAATGAACACTGAAGCTTTCTTT
TRBJ1-6 | . | . | TRBV10-3 | CAIGDRFNSPLHF | TGTGCCATCGGAGACAGGTTCAATTCACCCCTCCACTTT
TRBJ2-1 | TRBD2 | few | TRBV24-1 | CATSDLGTSGGSYNEQFF | TGTGCCACCAGTGATTTGGGCACTAGCGGCGGCTCCTACAATGAGCAGTTCTTC
TRBJ1-2 | . | . | TRBV2 | CASSEAEDYGYTF | TGTGCCAGCAGTGAAGCTGAGGACTATGGCTACACCTTC
TRBJ1-3 | . | . | TRBV6-5 | CASGGLSGNTIYF | TGTGCCAGCGGGGGACTCTCTGGAAACACCATATATTTT
TRBJ1-1 | . | . | TRBV6-1 | CASSEGKGIEAFF | TGTGCCAGCAGTGAGGGGAAGGGGATTGAAGCTTTCTTT
TRBJ2-1 | . | . | TRBV24-1 | CATSDALGTKGGNNEQFF | TGTGCCACCAGTGATGCTTTAGGGACAAAGGGGGGGAACAATGAGCAGTTCTTC
TRBJ2-1 | TRBD2 | few | TRBV28 | CASSWGTSGSRNEQFF | TGTGCCAGCAGTTGGGGGACTAGCGGGAGCCGCAATGAGCAGTTCTTC
TRBJ1-1 | TRBD1 | . | TRBV4-1 | CASSRQETGVETEAFF | TGCGCCAGCAGCCGGCAAGAAACAGGGGTGGAGACTGAAGCTTTCTTT
TRBJ1-2 | . | . | TRBV25-1 | CASSDPGELNYGYTF | TGTGCCAGCAGTGATCCCGGGGAATTAAACTATGGCTACACCTTC
TRBJ2-1 | . | . | TRBV2 | CASSEASGYYNEQFF | TGTGCCAGCAGTGAAGCGTCCGGGTACTACAATGAGCAGTTCTTC
TRBJ1-2 | . | . | TRBV18 | CASSPTGYLTGYTF | TGTGCCAGCTCACCAACGGGGTATTTAACAGGCTACACCTTC
TRBJ2-2 | TRBD2 | . | TRBV5-1 | CASSFSGRDTGELFF | TGCGCCAGCAGCTTTAGCGGGAGAGATACCGGGGAGCTGTTTTTT
TRBJ2-3 | . | . | TRBV24-1 | CAASPGTLQQDTQYF | TGTGCCGCCTCGCCGGGGACACTCCAGCAAGATACGCAGTATTTT
TRBJ2-3 | . | . | TRBV14 | CASSPGVGDTQYF | TGTGCCAGCAGCCCGGGGGTTGGAGATACGCAGTATTTT
TRBJ1-2 | . | . | TRBV27 | CASRGLTAYGYTF | TGTGCCAGCAGGGGGCTGACAGCGTATGGCTACACCTTC
TRBJ1-2 | . | . | TRBV7-2 | CASSFDSYGYTF | TGTGCCAGCAGCTTCGACAGCTATGGCTACACCTTC
TRBJ2-1 | TRBD2 | . | TRBV12-5 | CASALDRGGSGRPSSYNEQFF | TGTGCTAGTGCCCTTGATAGAGGCGGTAGCGGGAGACCGAGCTCCTACAATGAGCAGTTCTTC
TRBJ2-1 | . | . | TRBV9 | CASSPTGNSYNEQFF | TGTGCCAGCAGCCCGACCGGGAACTCCTACAATGAGCAGTTCTTC
TRBJ2-3 | TRBD2 | . | TRBV13 | CASSSSAGTQGTDTQYF | TGTGCCAGCAGCTCTTCAGCGGGGACTCAAGGCACAGATACGCAGTATTTT
TRBJ2-5 | . | . | TRBV6-1 | CASSEQGRETQYF | TGTGCCAGCAGTGAACAGGGGCGAGAGACCCAGTACTTC
TRBJ2-1 | TRBD2 | . | TRBV7-8 | CASSLGLAGLYNEQFF | TGTGCCAGCAGCCTGGGACTAGCGGGACTTTACAATGAGCAGTTCTTC
TRBJ2-2 | TRBD1 | . | TRBV18 | CASSPGQGTSTGELFF | TGTGCCAGCTCACCGGGACAGGGTACGAGCACCGGGGAGCTGTTTTTT
TRBJ1-3 | . | . | TRBV10-3 | CAISEAPTGNTIYF | TGTGCCATCAGTGAGGCCCCTACCGGGAACACCATATATTTT
TRBJ1-1 | . | . | TRBV5-1 | CASSLAGQTNTEAFF | TGCGCCAGCAGCTTGGCCGGACAGACGAACACTGAAGCTTTCTTT
TRBJ2-5 | . | . | TRBV24-1 | CATSDLRQGGETQYF | TGTGCCACCAGTGATTTGAGGCAGGGCGGAGAGACCCAGTACTTC
TRBJ1-1 | TRBD1 | . | TRBV28 | CASSIRQGATEAFF | TGTGCCAGCAGTATTCGTCAGGGGGCCACTGAAGCTTTCTTT
TRBJ2-1 | TRBD2 | . | TRBV6-5 | CASSPRLAGGEQFF | TGTGCCAGCAGTCCACGACTAGCGGGAGGGGAACAGTTCTTC
TRBJ2-5 | . | . | TRBV9 | CASSVTAEETQYF | TGTGCCAGCAGCGTTACAGCGGAAGAGACCCAGTACTTC
TRBJ2-5 | . | . | TRBV2 | CASSVTQLETQYF | TGTGCCAGCAGTGTGACTCAGTTAGAGACCCAGTACTTC
TRBJ1-1 | . | . | TRBV29-1 | CSVAQGLNTEAFF | TGCAGCGTTGCCCAGGGGTTGAACACTGAAGCTTTCTTT
TRBJ1-5 | . | . | TRBV29-1 | CSVEEPSQGGPRSNQPQHF | TGCAGCGTTGAAGAGCCCAGCCAGGGAGGACCCCGTAGCAATCAGCCCCAGCATTTT
TRBJ2-7 | . | once | TRBV7-8 | CASSPDGDEQYF | TGTGCCAGCAGCCCGGACGGGGACGAGCAGTACTTC
TRBJ2-5 | TRBD2 | . | TRBV6-5 | CASRLAGVSGETQYF | TGTGCCAGCAGGCTAGCGGGAGTCTCAGGGGAGACCCAGTACTTC
TRBJ1-2 | TRBD1 | . | TRBV9 | CASSPLGTGGYGYTF | TGTGCCAGCAGCCCTCTGGGGACAGGGGGTTATGGCTACACCTTC